The sample holds a few counts of the clone carrying this T cell receptor beta chain. The entry originates in a study of blood T cell repertoires in COVID-19. As for the study in general: Spain, Italy and the United States supplied samples that represented acute and convalescent COVID-19. From T cells, B-cell-depleted T cells, or PBMCs came the material, which was cDNA or gDNA.

In the original workflow: Amplification of reference gene primers was used by the study to estimate nucleated cell counts. Assay: immunoSEQ multiplex PCR; the TCRdb copy retains only in-frame clones and omits some. V, J and clone size are those of that table, while D and trimming were read from the DNA. The sample shows 400,000 or so clones, roughly 86% of them seen only once. The sequenced material came from peripheral blood. This sequence originates from a human donor in a cohort sampled during active COVID-19.

The CDR3 DNA sequence: TGTGCCAGCAGTGATGGGACAGGCGGTTCACCCCTCCACTTT. It encodes CASSDGTGGSPLHF. V usage is TRBV6-1 and J usage is TRBJ1-6, with 8 bases identical to TRBD1. Germline V gives CDR1 MNHNS, CDR2 SASEGT. Trimming cost V 3 bases and J 9 bases; bases outside gene matches: 4. The CDR3 consists of 14 residues.